A selection of T cell receptor beta chains follows, all from one sample in a study of T cell responses to AZD1222 COVID-19 vaccine. Generated by immunoSEQ multiplex PCR, the TCRdb table keeps only in-frame clones and is missing some. Of 100,000 or so clones detected, under 95% appear once; the ten largest clones hold roughly 1.3%. Material: peripheral blood, obtained on day 0 of AZD1222 vaccination. The receptors stem from an adult in good health. CDR3s include the opening cysteine and the closing phenylalanine or tryptophan. Each record gives: V gene, D gene, J gene, clone size, CDR3 DNA, CDR3 protein. D genes are given only for firm matches. The size entry is marked missing in some rows and otherwise reads once, few, many or a size class.

>TRBV28|.|TRBJ1-6|.
TGTGCCAGCAGTTTGACAGGCTTTAATTCACCCCTCCACTTT
CASSLTGFNSPLHF
>TRBV2|TRBD1|TRBJ2-7|.
TGTGCCAGCAGTGCTGACAGGGGGCTTTGGGAGCAGTACTTC
CASSADRGLWEQYF
>TRBV5-1|.|TRBJ2-3|.
TGCGCCAGCAGTTCGAATACAGATACGCAGTATTTT
CASSSNTDTQYF
>TRBV27|.|TRBJ2-1|.
TGTGCCAGCAGTTTATATCTCTACAATGAGCAGTTCTTC
CASSLYLYNEQFF
>TRBV2|.|TRBJ2-7|.
TGTGCCAGCAATCCCTCTGGGGGGCGGGGAGAGCAGTACTTC
CASNPSGGRGEQYF
>TRBV29-1|.|TRBJ1-1|once
TGCAGCGGTAGGCAGCAGAACACTGAAGCTTTCTTT
CSGRQQNTEAFF
>TRBV28|.|TRBJ2-3|.
TGTGCCAGCAGGTCGACAGGCCACACAGATACGCAGTATTTT
CASRSTGHTDTQYF
>TRBV7-9|.|TRBJ1-2|.
TGTGCCAGCAGCCCTATTGTGGGTAGGAACTATGGCTACACCTTC
CASSPIVGRNYGYTF
>TRBV5-8|TRBD1|TRBJ1-5|.
TGTGCCAGCAGCCCGGGACAGTCAATTGATCAGCCCCAGCATTTT
CASSPGQSIDQPQHF
>TRBV7-2|.|TRBJ2-1|.
TGTGCCAGCAGCTTAAATCCCTACAATGAGCAGTTCTTC
CASSLNPYNEQFF
>TRBV28|.|TRBJ1-4|.
TGTGCCAGCAGTGGACGGGCCTTCCTAGGGGGTGGTGAAAAACTGTTTTTT
CASSGRAFLGGGEKLFF
>TRBV21-1|.|TRBJ1-4|.
TGTGCCAGCACACGGCGAGTGGAGGGAGAAAAACTGTTTTTT
CASTRRVEGEKLFF
>TRBV10-3|TRBD1|TRBJ1-2|.
TGTGCCATCAGGAGACAGGGAGATGTTGTGAAAGGCTACACCTTC
CAIRRQGDVVKGYTF
>TRBV14|.|TRBJ2-2|once
TGTGCCAGCAGCCAAGTGGTAGGGCCTACCGGGGAGCTGTTTTTT
CASSQVVGPTGELFF
>TRBV5-1|.|TRBJ1-1|.
TGCGCCAGCAGCTTGAATAAGGGGCGAGGAACTGAAGCTTTCTTT
CASSLNKGRGTEAFF